This T cell receptor beta chain was sequenced during a study of blood T cell repertoires in COVID-19. Looking at the study overall: Both acute and convalescent COVID-19 samples were obtained from the United States, Italy and Spain. PBMCs, B-cell-depleted T cells, or T cells provided the cDNA or gDNA that made up the material.

Original methodology: Scientists estimated how many nucleated cells there were by amplifying reference gene primers. Profiled with immunoSEQ multiplex PCR; TCRdb holds only in-frame clones, not every one. V and J calls plus clone size are reproduced from that table; the DNA served to infer D and trimming. The sample yields about 130,000 clones, approximately 84% seen once. This TCR came from a human donor in a cohort sampled during active COVID-19. The sequenced sample was peripheral blood.

The CDR3 reads CASSFLLAGGTDTQYF. CDR3 coding DNA: TGTGCCAGCAGCTTTCTCCTAGCGGGAGGGACAGATACGCAGTATTTT. The chain employs TRBV7-2 and TRBJ2-3; TRBD2 matches at 12 bases. Germline lookup yields CDR1 SGHTA and CDR2 FQGNSA. The V gene end was trimmed by 3 bases and the J gene end by 3 bases; junction bases not matched to a gene: 4. The CDR3 is 16 residues long.